The 11 T cell receptor beta chains listed next were all sequenced from one sample in a study of cytomegalovirus exposure and HLA in healthy donors (dated by TCRdb to about 2017). Receptor libraries were prepared by the immunoSEQ multiplex PCR assay. The multiplex PCR relied on a mix of 60 forward primers for TCR Vbeta segments and 13 reverse primers for TCR Jbeta segments. TCRdb's version of the immuneACCESS table is confined to in-frame rearrangements and falls short of the full clone set. An unresolved V gene accounts for under half of the shortfall where checked; the remainder is of unknown origin. This sample has approximately 190,000 clones in its table, and approximately 78% of those were observed once. The ten biggest clones cover roughly 1.5% of the sample. Sequenced input: PBMCs. Receptors were obtained from a woman aged 18 to 35 in good health and CMV-seronegative.

J is TRBJ2-7 and V is TRBV11-2, with 9 bases fitting TRBD1. The CDR3 is made up of 14 amino acids. Unmatched junction bases numbered 9, after V lost 6 bases and J lost 6 bases. Germline lookup yields CDR1 SGHAT and CDR2 FQNNGV. The CDR3 protein is CASRLTGTGSEQYV. As DNA, the CDR3 is TGTGCCAGCAGGCTAACCGGGACAGGGAGCGAGCAGTACGTC.

The chain is built from TRBV7-2 and TRBJ1-3; TRBD1 agrees at 12 bases. In germline, CDR1 is SGHTA, CDR2 FQGNSA. Germline trimming cut 1 base from V and 4 bases from J; bases unmatched to any gene: 11. The CDR3 is made up of 19 amino acids. DNA for the CDR3: TGTGCCAGCAGCTTAGGGTGGGGACAGGGGGCGCTGGGGGGAAACACCATATATTTT. Its translation is CASSLGWGQGALGGNTIYF.

The J gene is TRBJ2-1, the V gene TRBV7-9; 9 bases align to TRBD2. V gave up 2 bases and J gave up 4 bases; unmatched junction bases: 3. Germline CDR1 and CDR2: SEHNR and FQNEAQ (reference sequence). This CDR3 spans 15 amino acids. The CDR3: CASSLLAGKYNEQFF. The CDR3 DNA is TGTGCCAGCAGCTTACTAGCGGGGAAATACAATGAGCAGTTCTTC.

As to this clone: The junction departs from the called germline gene at one end, perhaps through a read error. This sample also contains other DNA sequences that code for the same CDR3. The chain joins TRBV9 to TRBJ1-5, with TRBD1 as a possible D gene (6 bases). The CDR3 is 15 amino acids. Germline V lookup: CDR1 SGDLS, CDR2 YYNGEE. CDR3: CASSGQGGSNQPQHF. The CDR3 DNA reads TGTGCCAGCAGCGGACAAGGGGGTTCCAATCAGCCCCAGCACTTT.

The chain recombines TRBV30 with TRBJ2-1, with 10 nucleotides matching TRBD2. The CDR3 covers 16 residues. V trimming: 0 bases; J trimming: 10 bases; junction bases outside the gene matches: 12. Germline CDR1 reads GTSNPN; CDR2 reads SVGIG (reference sequence). The CDR3 reads CAWSVRWTSGDREQFF. As DNA, the CDR3 is TGTGCCTGGAGTGTCCGGTGGACTAGCGGCGACCGCGAGCAGTTCTTC.

The chain employs TRBV10-3 and TRBJ2-1; 11 nucleotides line up with TRBD2. The germline V gene has CDR1 ENHRY and CDR2 SYGVKD. The V segment lost 10 bases and the J segment 5 bases; nucleotides outside the gene matches: 7. The CDR3 contains 14 residues. Written as DNA, the CDR3 is TGTGCCAAGAAACCGGGACTAGCGGACAATGAGCAGTTCTTC. This sequence encodes CAKKPGLADNEQFF.

This rearrangement joins TRBV7-6 to TRBJ2-3; D is ambiguous. This CDR3 comprises 15 residues. V was trimmed by 2 bases and J by 1 base, leaving 10 bases between them. Looked up from germline, CDR1 is SGHVS and CDR2 is FNYEAQ. Here the CDR3 reads CASSLTVLGTDTQYF. The CDR3 nucleotides are TGTGCCAGCAGCTTAACCGTGCTAGGCACAGATACGCAGTATTTT.

This chain links TRBV7-9 with TRBJ2-1, with D possibly TRBD2 on 6 matching bases. CDR1 and CDR2 from the germline V gene are SEHNR and FQNEAQ (reference sequence). The CDR3 length is 13 residues. The V and J ends lost 0 bases and 9 bases respectively, with 9 bases between them. The chain's CDR3 is CASSLAIGSEQFF. As DNA, the CDR3 is TGTGCCAGCAGCTTAGCGATCGGGAGTGAGCAGTTCTTC.

The CDR3 DNA is TGCAGCGTTGCGAGGACAGGCAACTATGGCTACACCTTC. It translates to CSVARTGNYGYTF. The V and J genes are TRBV29-1 and TRBJ1-2; 7 positions agree with TRBD1. Germline loops: CDR1 SQVTM, CDR2 ANQGSEA. The CDR3 loop spans 13 amino acids. V trimming: 4 bases; J trimming: 2 bases; junction bases outside the gene matches: 4. The full variable domain, in which reference TRBV29-1 and TRBJ1-2 provide the parts outside the CDR3, is SAVISQKPSRDICQRGTSLTIQCQVDSQVTMMFWYRQQPGQSLTLIATANQGSEATYESGFVIDKFPISRPNLTFSTLTVSNMSPEDSSIYLCSVARTGNYGYTFGSGTRLTVV.

This clone showed up just once. The chain employs TRBV5-1 and TRBJ2-3, with D perhaps matching TRBD2 (5 bases). The CDR3 length is 14 residues. The germline V and J ends were trimmed by 2 bases and 1 base, with 8 bases remaining between them. CDR1 SGHRS and CDR2 YFSETQ come from the germline V gene. The CDR3 sequence is CASSLEGGTDTQYF. CDR3 bases: TGCGCCAGCAGCTTAGAGGGAGGCACAGATACGCAGTATTTT.

The CDR3 sequence: CASSQDGRRGTDTQYF. CDR3 DNA sequence: TGCGCCAGCAGCCAAGACGGGCGCAGGGGAACAGATACGCAGTATTTT. The V gene is TRBV4-3, the J gene TRBJ2-3; D might be TRBD1 (6 bases). The CDR3 has 16 residues. Looked up from germline, CDR1 is LGHNA and CDR2 is YSLEER. V lost 0 bases and J lost 3, with 13 bases in between.